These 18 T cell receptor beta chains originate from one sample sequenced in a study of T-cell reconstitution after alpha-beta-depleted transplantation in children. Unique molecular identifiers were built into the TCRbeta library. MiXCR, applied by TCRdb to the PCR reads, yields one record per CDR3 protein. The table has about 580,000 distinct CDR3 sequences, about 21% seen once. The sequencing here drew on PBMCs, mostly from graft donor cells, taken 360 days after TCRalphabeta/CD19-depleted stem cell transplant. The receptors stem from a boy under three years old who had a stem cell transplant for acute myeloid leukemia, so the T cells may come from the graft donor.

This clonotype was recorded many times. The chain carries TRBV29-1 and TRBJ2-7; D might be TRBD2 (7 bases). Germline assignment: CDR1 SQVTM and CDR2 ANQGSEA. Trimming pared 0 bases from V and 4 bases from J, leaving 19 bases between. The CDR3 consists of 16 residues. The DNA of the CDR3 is TGCAGCGTTGAAGATGGGAGTGGAGGGGGGGCATACGAGCAGTACTTC. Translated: CSVEDGSGGGAYEQYF.

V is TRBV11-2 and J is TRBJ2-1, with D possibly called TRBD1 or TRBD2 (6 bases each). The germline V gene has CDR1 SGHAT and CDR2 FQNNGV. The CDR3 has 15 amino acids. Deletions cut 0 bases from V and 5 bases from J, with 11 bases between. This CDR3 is CASSLEGGPHNEQFF. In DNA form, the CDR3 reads TGTGCCAGCAGCTTAGAAGGGGGGCCTCACAATGAGCAGTTCTTC.

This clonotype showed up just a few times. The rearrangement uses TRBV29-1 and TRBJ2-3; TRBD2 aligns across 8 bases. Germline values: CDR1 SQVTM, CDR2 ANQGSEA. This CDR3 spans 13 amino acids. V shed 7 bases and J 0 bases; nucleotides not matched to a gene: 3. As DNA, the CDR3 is TGCAGCGCCCGGACTAGCAGCACAGATACGCAGTATTTT. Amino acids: CSARTSSTDTQYF.

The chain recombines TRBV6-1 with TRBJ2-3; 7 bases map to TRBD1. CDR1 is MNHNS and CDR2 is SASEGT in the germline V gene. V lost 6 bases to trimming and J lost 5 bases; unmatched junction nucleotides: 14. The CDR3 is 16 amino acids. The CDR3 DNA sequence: TGTGCCAGCAGCCCTCGCCCGTCGACAGGGAAAGATACGCAGTATTTT. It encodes CASSPRPSTGKDTQYF.

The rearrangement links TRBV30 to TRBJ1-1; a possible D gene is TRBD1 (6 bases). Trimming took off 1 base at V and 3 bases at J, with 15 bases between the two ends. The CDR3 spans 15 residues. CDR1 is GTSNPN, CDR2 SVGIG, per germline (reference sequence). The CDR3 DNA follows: TGTGCCTGGAGTGGGGGGCGTGGGCGGGACACTGAAGCTTTCTTT. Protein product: CAWSGGRGRDTEAFF. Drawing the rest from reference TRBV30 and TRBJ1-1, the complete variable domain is SQTIHQWPATLVQPVGSPLSLECTVEGTSNPNLYWYRQAAGRGLQLLFYSVGIGQISSEVPQNLSASRPQDRQFILSSKKLLLSDSGFYLCAWSGGRGRDTEAFFGQGTRLTVV.

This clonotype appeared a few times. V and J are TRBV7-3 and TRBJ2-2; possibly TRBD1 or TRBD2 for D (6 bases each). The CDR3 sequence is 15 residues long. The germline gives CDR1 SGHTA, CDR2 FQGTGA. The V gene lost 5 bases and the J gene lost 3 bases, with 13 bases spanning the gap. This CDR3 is CASSVAGDYTGELFF. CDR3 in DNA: TGTGCCAGCAGCGTGGCAGGGGACTACACCGGGGAGCTGTTTTTT. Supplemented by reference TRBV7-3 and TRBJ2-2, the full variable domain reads GAGVSQTPSNKVTEKGKYVELRCDPISGHTALYWYRQSLGQGPEFLIYFQGTGAADDSGLPNDRFFAVRPEGSVSTLKIQRTERGDSAVYLCASSVAGDYTGELFFGEGSRLTVL.

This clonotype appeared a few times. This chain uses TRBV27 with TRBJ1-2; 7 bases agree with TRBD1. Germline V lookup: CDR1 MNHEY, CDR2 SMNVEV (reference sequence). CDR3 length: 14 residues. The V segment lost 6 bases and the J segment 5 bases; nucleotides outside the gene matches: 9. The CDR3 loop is CASSQDRAGYGYTF. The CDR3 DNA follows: TGTGCCAGCAGCCAAGACAGGGCCGGATATGGCTACACCTTC.

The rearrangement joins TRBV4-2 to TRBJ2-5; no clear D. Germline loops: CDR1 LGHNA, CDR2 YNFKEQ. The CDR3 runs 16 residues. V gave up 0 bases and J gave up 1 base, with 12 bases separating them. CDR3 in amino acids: CASSQDPPASQETQYF. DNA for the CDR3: TGTGCCAGCAGCCAAGACCCCCCGGCTAGCCAAGAGACCCAGTACTTC.

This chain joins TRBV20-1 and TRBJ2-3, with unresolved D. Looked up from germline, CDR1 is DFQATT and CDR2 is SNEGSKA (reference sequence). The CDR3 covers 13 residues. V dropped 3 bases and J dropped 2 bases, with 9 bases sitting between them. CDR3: CSASLGTTDTQYF. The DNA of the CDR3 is TGCAGTGCTAGCCTAGGAACCACAGATACGCAGTATTTT.

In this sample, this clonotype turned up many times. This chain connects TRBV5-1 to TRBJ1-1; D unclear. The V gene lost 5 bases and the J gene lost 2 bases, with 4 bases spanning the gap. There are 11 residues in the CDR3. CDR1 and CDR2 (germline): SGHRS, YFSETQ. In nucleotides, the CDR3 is TGCGCCAGCAGGGAAAACACTGAAGCTTTCTTT. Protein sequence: CASRENTEAFF.

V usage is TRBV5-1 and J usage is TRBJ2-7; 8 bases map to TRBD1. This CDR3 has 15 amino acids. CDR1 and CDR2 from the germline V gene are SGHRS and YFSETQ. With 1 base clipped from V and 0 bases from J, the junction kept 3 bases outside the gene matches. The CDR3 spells CASSLRTGSSYEQYV. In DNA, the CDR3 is TGCGCCAGCAGCTTGCGGACAGGGAGCTCCTACGAGCAGTACGTC.

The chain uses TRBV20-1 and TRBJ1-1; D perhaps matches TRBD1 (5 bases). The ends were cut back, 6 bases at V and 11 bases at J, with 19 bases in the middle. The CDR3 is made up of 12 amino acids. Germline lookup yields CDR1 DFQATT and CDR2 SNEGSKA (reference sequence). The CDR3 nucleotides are TGCAGTGCCGGTGCAGCAGGGAAAATGGCTTTCTTT. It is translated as CSAGAAGKMAFF.

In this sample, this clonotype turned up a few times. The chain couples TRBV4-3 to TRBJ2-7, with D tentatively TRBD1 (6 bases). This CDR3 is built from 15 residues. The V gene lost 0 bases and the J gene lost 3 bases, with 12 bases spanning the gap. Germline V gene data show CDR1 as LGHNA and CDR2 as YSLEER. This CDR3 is CASSQEGQGYYEQYF. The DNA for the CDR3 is TGCGCCAGCAGCCAAGAGGGCCAGGGGTACTACGAGCAGTACTTC.

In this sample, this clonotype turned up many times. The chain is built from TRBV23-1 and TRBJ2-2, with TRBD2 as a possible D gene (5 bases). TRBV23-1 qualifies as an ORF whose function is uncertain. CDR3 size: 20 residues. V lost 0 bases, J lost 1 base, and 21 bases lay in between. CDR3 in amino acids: CASSQSCRTYLSMNTGELFF. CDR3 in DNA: TGCGCCAGCAGTCAATCATGTCGGACTTACCTATCAATGAACACCGGGGAGCTGTTTTTT.

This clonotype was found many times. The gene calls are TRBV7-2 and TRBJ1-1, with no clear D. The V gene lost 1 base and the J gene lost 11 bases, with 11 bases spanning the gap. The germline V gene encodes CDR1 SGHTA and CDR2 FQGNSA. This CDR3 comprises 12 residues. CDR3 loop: CASSLVGIEAFF. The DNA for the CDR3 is TGTGCCAGCAGCTTAGTAGGGATTGAGGCTTTCTTT.

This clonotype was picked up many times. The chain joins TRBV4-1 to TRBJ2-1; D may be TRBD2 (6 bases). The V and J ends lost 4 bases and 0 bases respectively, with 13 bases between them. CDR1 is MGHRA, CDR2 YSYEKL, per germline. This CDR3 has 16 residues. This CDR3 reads CASSRKGGSSYNEQFF. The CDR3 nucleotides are TGCGCCAGCAGCCGGAAGGGAGGATCCTCCTACAATGAGCAGTTCTTC.

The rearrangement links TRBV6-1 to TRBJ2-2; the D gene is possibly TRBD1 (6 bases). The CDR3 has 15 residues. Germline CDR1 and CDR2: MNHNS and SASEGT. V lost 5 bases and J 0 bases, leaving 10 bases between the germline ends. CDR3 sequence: CASSQGGSNTGELFF. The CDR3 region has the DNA TGTGCCAGCAGTCAAGGGGGTTCGAACACCGGGGAGCTGTTTTTT.

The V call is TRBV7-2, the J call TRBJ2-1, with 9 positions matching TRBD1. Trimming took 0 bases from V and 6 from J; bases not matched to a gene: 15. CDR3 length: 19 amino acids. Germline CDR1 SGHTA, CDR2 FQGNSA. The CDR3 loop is CASSLALLRTGVMSNEQFF. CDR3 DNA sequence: TGTGCCAGCAGCTTAGCTTTGCTACGGACAGGGGTGATGAGCAATGAGCAGTTCTTC.